The T cell receptor (beta chain) described here comes from a study of T cell changes during pregnancy in multiple sclerosis. Sequencing used immunoSEQ multiplex PCR; TCRdb keeps in-frame clones, though not all of them. The sample has roughly 59,000 clones; around nine tenths are singletons. CDR3 length: 15 amino acids. V shed 1 base and J 7 bases; nucleotides not matched to a gene: 3. The germline CDR1 and CDR2 sequences are SGHTA and FQGNSA. This clonotype was obtained from a female donor in good health, enrolled as a control in a pregnancy study. This rearrangement joins TRBV7-2 to TRBJ1-6; 8 positions match TRBD1. Sequenced here: peripheral blood, sampled in the third trimester of pregnancy. DNA for the CDR3: TGTGCCAGCAGCTTAGAGGACAGGGACAATTCACCCCTCCACTTT. Translation gives CASSLEDRDNSPLHF.